The clone carrying this TCR beta chain was seen repeatedly, ten times or more. No antigen is known for it. These data come from a study of T-cell reconstitution after alpha-beta-depleted transplantation in children. The study's findings and limits: It was newly produced T cells that mostly accounted for T-cell counts and diversity one year after transplant. At day 60, the high TCRbeta diversity found in some patients originated from recipient T cells and thymic progenitors that had survived.

Preparation of the TCRbeta library used unique molecular identifiers. One entry per CDR3 protein results from TCRdb running MiXCR on the PCR reads. This table holds 200,000 to 250,000 distinct CDR3 sequences, about 8.4% found once. Per germline, CDR1 SGDLS and CDR2 YYNGEE. The CDR3 is made up of 14 amino acids. With 0 bases clipped from V and 1 base from J, the junction kept 1 base outside the gene matches. The material was PBMCs, mostly from graft donor cells, obtained 360 days after TCRalphabeta/CD19-depleted stem cell transplant. This sequence was found in a male patient aged 2-15 years who had a stem cell transplant for acute myeloid leukemia, so the T cells may come from the graft donor. The chain couples TRBV9 to TRBJ2-7; 7 bases fit TRBD1. CDR3 protein: CASSVVGQSYEQYF. CDR3 sequence (DNA): TGTGCCAGCAGCGTAGTGGGACAGTCCTACGAGCAGTACTTC.